These 15 T cell receptor beta chains share one sample of origin, sequenced in a study of Ad26.COV2.S vaccination and SARS-CoV-2 variants. The method was immunoSEQ multiplex PCR; TCRdb's version includes in-frame clones alone and lacks a portion of them. The top ten clones hold roughly 3.1% of a sample with 350,000 to 450,000 clones, 70% to 90% of them seen once. As to treatment: some 19 received Ad26.COV2.S at low or high dose, single or two shots; roughly five received placebo; per-sample allocation not given. Day 63 after the first injection of vaccine or placebo was the sampling time. The sequencing used peripheral blood, collected in a trial of Ad26.COV2.S vaccine versus placebo. The receptors derive from a person aged 18 to 59 who received the Ad26.COV2.S COVID-19 vaccine or a placebo.

This chain uses TRBV4-1 with TRBJ2-7; 7 nucleotides align to TRBD1. Trimming removed 1 base from V and 6 bases from J; junction bases left unmatched: 3. The CDR3 is 13 residues long. Germline-derived CDR1 and CDR2 are MGHRA and YSYEKL. The CDR3 nucleotides read TGCGCCAGCAGCCAAGTACAGGGGCGCGAGCAGTACTTC. It is translated as CASSQVQGREQYF.

The chain combines TRBV6-5 with TRBJ2-4; D is ambiguous. This CDR3 is 13 amino acids long. Germline V gene sequence: CDR1 MNHEY, CDR2 SVGAGI. The ends were cut back, 6 bases at V and 8 bases at J, with 14 bases in the middle. CDR3 nucleotide sequence: TGTGCCAGCAGGGACGCCGATTTGGACATTCAGTACTTC. It is translated as CASRDADLDIQYF.

This chain uses TRBV21-1 with TRBJ2-2; whether TRBD1, the table's D call, matches the DNA was not checked. TRBV21-1 is reported as a pseudogene. The CDR3 extends over 10 amino acids. The DNA of the CDR3 is TGTGCCAGCAGCTCCGGGGACAGTTCCTTT. This encodes CASSSGDSSF.

The chain carries TRBV6-5 and TRBJ1-1, with 7 bases that match TRBD1. Germline lookup yields CDR1 MNHEY and CDR2 SVGAGI. J gave up 3 bases and V 7 bases, and 11 bases lay outside the gene matches. The CDR3 loop spans 15 amino acids. The CDR3 DNA is TGTGCCAGCAATGTACAGGGGCCGCAACACACTGAAGCTTTCTTT. It encodes CASNVQGPQHTEAFF.

This chain uses TRBV2 with TRBJ2-1, with TRBD2 matching over 7 bases. The ends lost 5 bases at V and 10 bases at J; junction bases unmatched: 11. Germline V lookup: CDR1 SNHLY, CDR2 FYNNEI. The CDR3 has 14 residues. The CDR3 sequence: CASSSRAGVEEQFF. CDR3 coding DNA: TGTGCCAGCAGTTCTAGGGCGGGGGTTGAGGAGCAGTTCTTC.

This clone was observed a handful of times. The chain combines TRBV10-3 with TRBJ2-1; 10 nucleotides agree with TRBD2. The CDR3 is 16 residues long. J was trimmed by 6 bases and V by 2 bases; bases with no gene match: 7. The germline V gene encodes CDR1 ENHRY and CDR2 SYGVKD. This chain's CDR3 is CAISELIAGGPNEQFF. CDR3 nucleotides: TGTGCCATCAGTGAGCTGATAGCGGGAGGCCCCAATGAGCAGTTCTTC.

Comment on this clone: Mismatch with germline at one junction end may stem from a read error. The chain uses TRBV10-3 and TRBJ2-3, with TRBD2 matching over 8 bases. Germline CDR1 is ENHRY and CDR2 is SYGVKD. This CDR3 is 17 amino acids long. The CDR3 protein is CAISATRLATSTDTQYF. CDR3 DNA: TGTGCCATCAGTGCCACAAGACTAGCGACTAGCACAGATACACAGTATTTT.

The V gene is TRBV19, the J gene TRBJ2-7; perhaps TRBD1 as D (5 bases). Trimming took 10 bases from V and 2 from J, leaving 12 bases between them. Germline assignment: CDR1 LNHDA and CDR2 SQIVND (reference sequence). CDR3 length: 12 amino acids. CDR3 residues: CATQGQTYEQYF. DNA for the CDR3: TGTGCCACCCAGGGCCAGACCTACGAGCAGTACTTC.

CDR3 nucleotides: TGTGCCAGCAGTGAAACCACAGGGGCCCCTTTTTCAGATACGCAGTATTTT. Translated, it gives CASSETTGAPFSDTQYF. V usage is TRBV28 and J usage is TRBJ2-3, with 7 bases aligning to TRBD1. V shed 5 bases and J 4 bases; nucleotides not matched to a gene: 15. CDR1 is MDHEN, CDR2 SYDVKM, per germline. The CDR3 length is 17 residues.

This clone was found once. This chain joins TRBV9 and TRBJ2-2; 9 nucleotides agree with TRBD1. Losses at the gene ends were 6 bases for V and 6 bases for J; bases not matched to a gene: 9. The length of the CDR3 is 15 residues. Germline CDR1 and CDR2: SGDLS and YYNGEE. This CDR3 reads CASTPQGQGAGELFF. CDR3 sequence (DNA): TGTGCCAGCACCCCCCAGGGACAGGGCGCCGGGGAGCTGTTTTTT.

CDR3 sequence: CAWREGVGSPLHF. CDR3 DNA: TGTGCCTGGAGGGAGGGTGTCGGGTCACCCCTCCACTTT. This chain connects TRBV30 to TRBJ1-6; D remains ambiguous. The CDR3 is 13 residues long. Germline values: CDR1 GTSNPN, CDR2 SVGIG (reference sequence). The V and J ends lost 3 bases and 10 bases respectively, with 13 bases between them.

The rearrangement joins TRBV25-1 to TRBJ1-4; 9 bases are a match to TRBD1. The length of the CDR3 is 15 residues. Trimming at V came to 5 bases and at J to 6 bases, leaving 7 bases not matched to a gene. CDR1 and CDR2 (germline): MGHDK, SYGVNS. CDR3 sequence: CASSSPGQGDEKLFF. For the CDR3, the DNA is TGTGCCAGCAGTTCCCCGGGACAGGGTGATGAAAAACTGTTTTTT.

The chain is built from TRBV2 and TRBJ2-7; D is uncertain. V lost 4 bases and J lost 1, with 11 bases in between. The CDR3 is 14 residues long. Germline V gene lookup returns CDR1 SNHLY and CDR2 FYNNEI. CDR3: CASSGPVRSYEQYF. The DNA of the CDR3 is TGTGCCAGCAGTGGCCCCGTGAGATCCTACGAGCAGTACTTC.

The CDR3 here is CASSPRDSGRANEQFF. CDR3 DNA: TGTGCCAGCTCACCACGGGATAGCGGGAGGGCCAATGAGCAGTTCTTC. The gene calls are TRBV18 and TRBJ2-1; 11 bases fit TRBD2. The J segment lost 6 bases and the V segment lost 1 base, leaving 5 bases of the junction unmatched. The CDR3 length is 16 residues. CDR1 KGHSH and CDR2 LQKENI come from the germline V gene.

The genes are TRBV7-2 and TRBJ2-4; TRBD1 matches at 7 bases. J was trimmed by 1 base and V by 6 bases; bases with no gene match: 3. Germline CDR1 reads SGHTA; CDR2 reads FQGNSA. The CDR3 length is 14 residues. This chain's CDR3 is CASRQQGAKNIQYF. The CDR3 DNA reads as TGTGCCAGCAGACAACAGGGGGCCAAAAACATTCAGTACTTC.